The sequence of this T cell receptor beta chain was determined in a study of cytotoxic CD8 clonotypes in ibrutinib-treated CLL (dated by TCRdb to the early 2020s). For context, the study as a whole: In this cohort, 15 patients were treatment-naive and roughly ten were relapsed/refractory, while some 17 had unmutated IGHV. Partial responses were observed in some 24 patients and complete responses in 2; after a median follow-up of 68 months, remission was maintained in about 15 patients and progression was observed in roughly 12. Response samples were obtained after a median of 12 months of treatment, with a range of about 6 to 36 months. An average of 255,043 productive templates and 80,000 to 95,000 productive rearrangements was obtained per sample. Of the 90 or so participants in the trial, about two dozen had longitudinal samples available. Cryopreserved peripheral blood mononuclear cells were obtained before treatment, at response, and at either sustained remission or disease progression. All remission and progressive disease samples were collected while patients were still receiving ibrutinib.

In regard to this clone: This receptor's antigen is unknown. Per-nucleotide qualities are absent, and no much larger clonotype sits a single base away.

Overall study results and their limits: Baseline clonality was found to be higher than that of age-matched healthy donors and was strongly correlated with circulating CD8+ T-cell counts. An increase in clonality was observed at ibrutinib response, with clonality remaining stable during sustained remission and falling back toward baseline at progression. Sustained-remission and progressing patients did not have matched sampling times, and lymph node repertoires were not examined. Public clonotypes were found to be uncommon and were observed to contract or remain stable during treatment; the increase in clonality was shown to reflect expansion of private clonotypes at ibrutinib response.

On a MiSeq, deep resolution sequencing aimed for a depth between 1 in 1 million and 1 in 200,000 T cells, with each clonotype covered approximately 10x on average. The immunoSEQ hsTCRB Kit was used to generate TCR beta libraries. Under the source paper's analysis protocol: ImmunoSEQ Data Assistant and ImmunoSEQ Analyzer were used for data analysis, and V, D and J genes were assigned according to IMGT definitions. Clonality was computed as one minus normalized Shannon entropy of productive rearrangement frequencies, ranging from 0 to 1. Public clonotype analysis was restricted to overrepresented clonotypes comprising at least 0.05% of each patient's repertoire. Some twelve repertoires from age-matched healthy donors, obtained from immuneACCESS, served as clonality controls. TCRdb obtained this table from immuneACCESS and retained in-frame rearrangements with V and J assigned. These tables miss some clones; where compared with another copy, unresolved V genes account for less than half of the shortfall, and the remainder is unexplained. V, J and clone size are taken as reported in that table, and D and trimming were inferred from the DNA itself. The sample table shows 55,000 to 80,000 clones, and less than 75% are seen once. About 14% of the sample is taken by the ten largest.

Reading the germline V gene gives CDR1 LGHNT and CDR2 FRNRAP. V gives up 0 bases and J gives up 0 bases, and the segment between their germline ends measures 21 bases. The CDR3 runs 20 amino acids, cysteine and phenylalanine included. Only CDR3 DNA remains: 60 bases, in frame from the first base. This specimen's time point label, per the study, means: 12 months on ibrutinib. For TCR beta library preparation, approximately 1.8 micrograms of genomic DNA was extracted from cryopreserved PBMCs. Longitudinal blood samples from CLL patients receiving ibrutinib monotherapy were subjected to high-throughput TCR beta sequencing. The patients took part in an open-label, single-center phase 2 trial of ibrutinib monotherapy.

The chain couples TRBV12-5 to TRBJ2-1; a tentative D call is TRBD1 (5 bases match). The clonotype comes from a human donor with chronic lymphocytic leukemia. The sequences come from PBMCs, collected after 12 months of ibrutinib treatment. The CDR3 region reads CASGLVRAWGGPSSYNEQFF. The DNA sequence is given as TGTGCTAGTGGTTTGGTACGTGCTTGGGGCGGACCCAGCTCCTACAATGAGCAGTTCTTC.